These T cell receptor beta chains were read from a single sample in a study of blood T cell repertoires in COVID-19. Assay used: immunoSEQ multiplex PCR; TCRdb lists only in-frame clones, some missing. The data show roughly 120,000 clones, over 70% seen once. Sequencing was performed on peripheral blood. The receptors stem from a woman in her seventies with acute or convalescent COVID-19. Both conserved end residues are part of each CDR3. The order of the fields is V gene, clone size, D gene, J gene, CDR3 protein, CDR3 DNA. D genes are given only for firm matches. Expanded clones are given a class, and other clones once, few, many or no size at all.

TRBV27	.	.	TRBJ2-1	CASSYTGKTHNEQFF	TGTGCCAGCAGTTATACAGGGAAGACCCACAATGAGCAGTTCTTC
TRBV24-1	once	.	TRBJ2-5	CATSDFASSETQYF	TGTGCCACCAGTGATTTTGCTAGTAGCGAGACCCAGTACTTC
TRBV11-2	.	TRBD1	TRBJ1-1	CASSSGTGAPEAFF	TGTGCCAGCAGCTCCGGGACAGGGGCGCCTGAAGCTTTCTTT
TRBV28	.	TRBD2	TRBJ2-1	CASSSGLAGGSSYNEQFF	TGTGCCAGCAGCTCGGGACTAGCGGGGGGGAGCTCCTACAATGAGCAGTTCTTC
TRBV2	.	.	TRBJ1-5	CASSGDGGGTQPQHF	TGTGCCAGCAGTGGAGACGGGGGAGGTACGCAGCCCCAGCATTTT
TRBV19	.	TRBD2	TRBJ2-3	CASISGGSTDTQYF	TGTGCCAGTATTAGCGGGGGAAGCACAGATACGCAGTATTTT
TRBV18	.	.	TRBJ2-5	CASSFRRETQYF	TGTGCCAGCTCCTTCCGGCGGGAGACCCAGTACTTC
TRBV4-2	.	TRBD2	TRBJ2-7	CASSQASGGGFSYEQYF	TGTGCCAGCAGCCAAGCTAGCGGGGGGGGATTCTCCTACGAGCAGTACTTC
TRBV5-4	once	TRBD2	TRBJ2-1	CASSFKTSGGPYNEQFF	TGTGCCAGCAGCTTTAAGACTAGCGGGGGCCCCTACAATGAGCAGTTCTTC
TRBV7-9	.	.	TRBJ2-1	CATQGGGYNEQFF	TGTGCCACCCAGGGGGGCGGCTACAATGAGCAGTTCTTC
TRBV19	.	TRBD1	TRBJ2-1	CASSGDLGQGLLNNEQFF	TGTGCCAGTAGTGGGGATCTGGGACAGGGGCTTCTCAACAATGAGCAGTTCTTC
TRBV19	.	TRBD1	TRBJ1-3	CASSIGQGLSGNTIYF	TGTGCCAGTAGTATTGGACAGGGGCTCTCTGGAAACACCATATATTTT
TRBV6-6	.	TRBD2	TRBJ2-7	CASSYWSSGDYEQYF	TGTGCCAGCAGTTACTGGTCTAGCGGGGACTACGAGCAGTACTTC
TRBV11-1	.	.	TRBJ1-5	CASSFQPRRYNQPQHF	TGTGCCAGCAGCTTCCAACCCCGGCGGTATAATCAGCCCCAGCATTTT